This T cell receptor (beta chain) derives from a study of monozygotic twins with inflammatory bowel disease. TCRdb re-called the 5' RACE reads and shows each CDR3 protein once, DNA omitted. The listing contains about 210,000 distinct CDR3 sequences. The germline CDR1 and CDR2 sequences are MNHEY and SMNVEV (reference sequence). This CDR3 is 15 amino acids long. The V gene is TRBV27, the J gene TRBJ2-3; TCRdb returns TRBD1, unconfirmable since there is no DNA. The sample consisted of blood. The TCR originated in a human donor with ulcerative colitis or Crohn's disease, or a healthy co-twin of an affected twin (not recorded which). Here the CDR3 reads CASSYNRGRGDTQYF.